This T cell receptor (beta chain) was sequenced in a study of monozygotic twins with inflammatory bowel disease. The CDR3 contains 15 residues. In germline, CDR1 is LNHDA, CDR2 SQIVND (reference sequence). TCRdb re-called the 5' RACE reads and catalogs CDR3 proteins one per entry, DNA excluded. Recorded here are around 220,000 distinct CDR3 sequences; the top ten clones represent roughly 8%. The chain has TRBV19 and TRBJ1-6; the D call from TCRdb, TRBD1, cannot be confirmed without DNA. The sequenced sample was blood. This receptor was identified in a human donor with ulcerative colitis or Crohn's disease, or a healthy co-twin of an affected twin (not recorded which). CDR3 sequence: CASSMKGANASPLHF. Full variable domain (rest looked up from reference TRBV19 and TRBJ1-6): DGGITQSPKYLFRKEGQNVTLSCEQNLNHDAMYWYRQDPGQGLRLIYYSQIVNDFQKGDIAEGYSVSREKKESFPLTVTSAQKNPTAFYLCASSMKGANASPLHFGNGTRLTVT.